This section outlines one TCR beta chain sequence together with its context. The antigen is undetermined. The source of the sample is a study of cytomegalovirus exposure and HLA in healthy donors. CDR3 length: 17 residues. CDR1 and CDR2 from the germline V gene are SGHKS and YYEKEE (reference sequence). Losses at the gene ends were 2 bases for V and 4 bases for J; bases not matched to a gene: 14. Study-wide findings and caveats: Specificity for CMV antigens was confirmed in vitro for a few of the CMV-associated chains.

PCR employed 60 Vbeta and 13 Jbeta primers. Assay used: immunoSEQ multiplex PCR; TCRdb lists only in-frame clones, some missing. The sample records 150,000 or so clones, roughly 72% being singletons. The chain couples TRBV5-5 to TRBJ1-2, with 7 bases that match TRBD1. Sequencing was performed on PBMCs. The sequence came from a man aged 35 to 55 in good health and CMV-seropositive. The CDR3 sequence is CASSLAHRGPIVYGYTF. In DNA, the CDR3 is TGTGCCAGCAGCTTAGCGCACAGGGGCCCAATCGTCTATGGCTACACCTTC.